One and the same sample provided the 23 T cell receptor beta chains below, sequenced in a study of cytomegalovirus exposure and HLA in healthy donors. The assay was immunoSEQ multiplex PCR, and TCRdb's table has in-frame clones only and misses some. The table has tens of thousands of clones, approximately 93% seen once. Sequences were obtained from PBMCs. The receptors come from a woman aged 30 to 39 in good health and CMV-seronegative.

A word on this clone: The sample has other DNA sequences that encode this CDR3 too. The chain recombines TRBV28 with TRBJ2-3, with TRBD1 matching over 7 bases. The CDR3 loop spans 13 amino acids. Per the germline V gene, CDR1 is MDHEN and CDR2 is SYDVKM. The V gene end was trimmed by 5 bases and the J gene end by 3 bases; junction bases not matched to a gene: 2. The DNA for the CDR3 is TGTGCCAGCAGTCCACAGGGGACAGATACGCAGTATTTT. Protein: CASSPQGTDTQYF.

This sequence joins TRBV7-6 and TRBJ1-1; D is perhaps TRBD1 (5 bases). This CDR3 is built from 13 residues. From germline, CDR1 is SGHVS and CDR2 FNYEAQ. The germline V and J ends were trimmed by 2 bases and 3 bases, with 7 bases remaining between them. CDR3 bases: TGTGCCAGCAGCTTACAGGGATACACTGAAGCTTTCTTT. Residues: CASSLQGYTEAFF.

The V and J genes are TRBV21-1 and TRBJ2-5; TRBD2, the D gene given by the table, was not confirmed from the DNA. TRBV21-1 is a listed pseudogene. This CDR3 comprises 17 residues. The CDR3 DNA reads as TGTGCCAGCCCCAACCTGACCGTTAGCAGTCCTAGGGAGACCCAGTACTTC. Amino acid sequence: CASPNLTVSSPRETQYF.

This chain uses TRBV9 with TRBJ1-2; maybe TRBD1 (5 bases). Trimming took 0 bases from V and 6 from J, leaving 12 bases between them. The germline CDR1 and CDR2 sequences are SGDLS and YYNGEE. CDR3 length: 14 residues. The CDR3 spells CASSVGQGIHGYTF. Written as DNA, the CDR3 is TGTGCCAGCAGCGTAGGGCAGGGAATTCATGGCTACACCTTC.

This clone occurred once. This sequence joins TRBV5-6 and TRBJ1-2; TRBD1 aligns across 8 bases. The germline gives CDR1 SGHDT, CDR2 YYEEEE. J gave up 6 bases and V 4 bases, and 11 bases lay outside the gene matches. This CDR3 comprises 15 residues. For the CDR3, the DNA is TGTGCCAGCAGCCTTCGTAGTACAGGGGGGCATGGCTACACCTTC. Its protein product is CASSLRSTGGHGYTF.

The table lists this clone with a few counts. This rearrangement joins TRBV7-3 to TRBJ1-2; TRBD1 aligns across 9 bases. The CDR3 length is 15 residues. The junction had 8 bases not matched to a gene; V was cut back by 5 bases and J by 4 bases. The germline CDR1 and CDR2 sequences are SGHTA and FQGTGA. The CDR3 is CASSPGQGAGYGYTF. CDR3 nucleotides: TGTGCCAGCAGCCCGGGACAGGGAGCGGGCTATGGCTACACCTTC.

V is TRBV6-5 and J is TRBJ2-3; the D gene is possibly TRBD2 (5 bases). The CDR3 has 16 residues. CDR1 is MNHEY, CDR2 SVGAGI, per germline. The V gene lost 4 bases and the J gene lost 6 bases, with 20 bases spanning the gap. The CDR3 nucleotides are TGTGCCAGCAGTTCTGAGACGGGGATTGTTGTGGATACGCAGTATTTT. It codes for CASSSETGIVVDTQYF.

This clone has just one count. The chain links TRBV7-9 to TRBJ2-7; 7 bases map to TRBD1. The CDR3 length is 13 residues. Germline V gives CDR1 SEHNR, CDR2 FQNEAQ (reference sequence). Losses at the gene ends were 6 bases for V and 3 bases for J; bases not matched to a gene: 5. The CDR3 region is CASSQGQLYEQYF. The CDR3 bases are TGTGCCAGCAGTCAGGGACAGCTCTACGAGCAGTACTTC.

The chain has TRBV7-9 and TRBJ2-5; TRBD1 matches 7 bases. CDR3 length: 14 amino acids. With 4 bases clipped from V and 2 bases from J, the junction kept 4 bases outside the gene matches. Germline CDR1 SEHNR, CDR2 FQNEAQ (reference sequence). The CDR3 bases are TGTGCCAGCAGCTCGGGACAGCCTCAAGAGACCCAGTACTTC. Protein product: CASSSGQPQETQYF.

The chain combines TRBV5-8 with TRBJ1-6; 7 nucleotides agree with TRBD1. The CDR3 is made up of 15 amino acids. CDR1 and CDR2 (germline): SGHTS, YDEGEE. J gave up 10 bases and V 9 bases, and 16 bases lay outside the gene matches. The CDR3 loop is CATKKQGIENSPLHF. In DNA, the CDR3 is TGTGCCACCAAAAAACAGGGGATTGAAAACTCACCCCTCCACTTT. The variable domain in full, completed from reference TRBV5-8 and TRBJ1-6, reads EAGVTQSPTHLIKTRGQQATLRCSPISGHTSVYWYQQALGLGLQFLLWYDEGEERNRGNFPPRFSGRQFPNYSSELNVNALELEDSALYLCATKKQGIENSPLHFGNGTRLTVT.

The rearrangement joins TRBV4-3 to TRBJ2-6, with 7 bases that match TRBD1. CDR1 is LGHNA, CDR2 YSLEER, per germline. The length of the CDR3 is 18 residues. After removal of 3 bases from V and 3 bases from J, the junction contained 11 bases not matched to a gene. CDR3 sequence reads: CASSQTWGRGIGANVLTF. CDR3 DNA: TGCGCCAGCAGCCAGACGTGGGGCAGGGGGATTGGGGCCAACGTCCTGACTTTC.

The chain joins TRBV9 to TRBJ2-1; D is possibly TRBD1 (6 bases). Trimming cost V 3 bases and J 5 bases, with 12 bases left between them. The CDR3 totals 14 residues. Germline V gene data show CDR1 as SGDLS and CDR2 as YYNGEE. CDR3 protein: CASSGPTGNNEQFF. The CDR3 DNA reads TGTGCCAGCAGCGGGCCGACAGGTAACAATGAGCAGTTCTTC. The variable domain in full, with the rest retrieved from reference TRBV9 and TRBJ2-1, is DSGVTQTPKHLITATGQRVTLRCSPRSGDLSVYWYQQSLDQGLQFLIQYYNGEERAKGNILERFSAQQFPDLHSELNLSSLELGDSALYFCASSGPTGNNEQFFGPGTRLTVL.

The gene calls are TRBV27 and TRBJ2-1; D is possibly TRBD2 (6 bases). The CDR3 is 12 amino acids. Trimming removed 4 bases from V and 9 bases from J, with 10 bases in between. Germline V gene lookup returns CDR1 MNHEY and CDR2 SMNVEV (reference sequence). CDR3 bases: TGTGCCAGCAGTTGGGCAGCGGGTGAGCAGTTCTTC. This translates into CASSWAAGEQFF.

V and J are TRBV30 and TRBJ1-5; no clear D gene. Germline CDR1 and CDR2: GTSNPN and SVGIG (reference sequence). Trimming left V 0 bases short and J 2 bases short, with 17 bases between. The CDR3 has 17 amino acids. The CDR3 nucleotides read TGTGCCTGGAGTGTATCGTCAGGAGGGCCTCGCAATCAGCCCCAGCATTTT. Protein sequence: CAWSVSSGGPRNQPQHF.

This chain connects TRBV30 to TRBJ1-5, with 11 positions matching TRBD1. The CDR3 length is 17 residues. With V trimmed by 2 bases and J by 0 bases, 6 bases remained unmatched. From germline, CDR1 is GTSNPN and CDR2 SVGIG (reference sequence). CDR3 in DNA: TGTGCCTGGAGTCCCGGGACAGGGGGTTATAGCAATCAGCCCCAGCATTTT. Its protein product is CAWSPGTGGYSNQPQHF.

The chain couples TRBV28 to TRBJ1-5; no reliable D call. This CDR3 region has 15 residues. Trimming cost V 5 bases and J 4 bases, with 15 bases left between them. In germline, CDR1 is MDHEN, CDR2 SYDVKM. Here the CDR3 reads CASSNLLRKNQPQHF. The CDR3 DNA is TGTGCCAGCAGTAATCTACTAAGAAAAAATCAGCCCCAGCATTTT.

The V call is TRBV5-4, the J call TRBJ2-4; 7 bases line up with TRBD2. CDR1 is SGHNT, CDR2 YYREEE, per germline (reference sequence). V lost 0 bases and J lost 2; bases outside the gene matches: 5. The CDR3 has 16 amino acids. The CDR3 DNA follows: TGTGCCAGCAGCTTGGTGGGGGGGGGAACCAAAAACATTCAGTACTTC. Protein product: CASSLVGGGTKNIQYF.

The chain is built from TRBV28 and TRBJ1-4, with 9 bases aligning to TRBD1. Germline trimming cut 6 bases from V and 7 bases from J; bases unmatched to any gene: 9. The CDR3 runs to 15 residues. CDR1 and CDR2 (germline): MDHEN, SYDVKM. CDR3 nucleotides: TGTGCCAGCAGAAAACCGGGACAGGGTTCTGAAAAACTGTTTTTT. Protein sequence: CASRKPGQGSEKLFF.

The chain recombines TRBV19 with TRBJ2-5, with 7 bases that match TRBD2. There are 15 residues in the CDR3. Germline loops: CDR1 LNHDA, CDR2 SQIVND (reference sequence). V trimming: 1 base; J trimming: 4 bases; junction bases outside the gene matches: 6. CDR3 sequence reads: CASSIGTSERETQYF. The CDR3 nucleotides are TGTGCCAGTAGTATAGGGACTAGTGAGAGAGAGACCCAGTACTTC.

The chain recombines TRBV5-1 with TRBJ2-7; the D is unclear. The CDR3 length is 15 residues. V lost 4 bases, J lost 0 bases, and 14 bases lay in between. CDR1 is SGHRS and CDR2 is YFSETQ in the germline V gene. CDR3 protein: CASSPQVRNSYEQYF. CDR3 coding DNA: TGCGCCAGCAGCCCTCAGGTTCGAAACTCCTACGAGCAGTACTTC.

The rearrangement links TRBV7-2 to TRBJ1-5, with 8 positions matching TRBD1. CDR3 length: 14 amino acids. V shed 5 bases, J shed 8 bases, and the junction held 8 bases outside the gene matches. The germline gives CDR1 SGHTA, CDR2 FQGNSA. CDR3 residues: CASSPYRGMKPQHF. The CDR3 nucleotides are TGTGCCAGCAGCCCCTACAGGGGGATGAAGCCCCAGCATTTT.

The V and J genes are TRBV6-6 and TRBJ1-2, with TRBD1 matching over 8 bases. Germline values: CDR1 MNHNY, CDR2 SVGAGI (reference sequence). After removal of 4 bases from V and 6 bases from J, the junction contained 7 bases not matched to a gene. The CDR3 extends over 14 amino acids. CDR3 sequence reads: CASSFSGQGNGYTF. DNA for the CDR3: TGTGCCAGCAGTTTTTCCGGACAGGGAAATGGCTACACCTTC.

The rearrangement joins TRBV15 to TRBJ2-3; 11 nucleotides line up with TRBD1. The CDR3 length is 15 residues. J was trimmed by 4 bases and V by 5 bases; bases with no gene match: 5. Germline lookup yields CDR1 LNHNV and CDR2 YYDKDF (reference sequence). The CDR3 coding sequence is TGTGCCACCAGCCACGGACAGGGGGCGTCAGATACGCAGTATTTT. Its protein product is CATSHGQGASDTQYF.